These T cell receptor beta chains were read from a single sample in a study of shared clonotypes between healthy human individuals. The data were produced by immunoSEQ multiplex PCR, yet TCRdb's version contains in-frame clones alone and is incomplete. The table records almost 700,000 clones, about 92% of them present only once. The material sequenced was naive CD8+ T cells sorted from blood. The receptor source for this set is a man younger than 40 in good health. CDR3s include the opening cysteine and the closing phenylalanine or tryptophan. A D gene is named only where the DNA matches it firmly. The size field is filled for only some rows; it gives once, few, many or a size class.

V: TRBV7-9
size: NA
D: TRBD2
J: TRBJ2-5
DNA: TGTGCCAGCAGCTTAGCCCCCCGACTAGCGGGCTCCCTCTTTTACTTC
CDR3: CASSLAPRLAGSLFYF

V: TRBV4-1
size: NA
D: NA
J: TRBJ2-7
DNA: TGCGCCAGCAGTGGGGGGAGGCACGAGCAGTACTTC
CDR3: CASSGGRHEQYF

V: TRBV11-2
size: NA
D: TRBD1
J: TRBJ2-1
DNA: TGTGCCAGCAGCTTGGGTTTCCGGGACAGGGGGGGTTCCTACAATGAGCAGTTCTTC
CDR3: CASSLGFRDRGGSYNEQFF

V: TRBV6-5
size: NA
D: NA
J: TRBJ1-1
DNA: TGTGCCAGCAGCTTCGGGCGGCCCACTGAAGCTTTCTTT
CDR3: CASSFGRPTEAFF

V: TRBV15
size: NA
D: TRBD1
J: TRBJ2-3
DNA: TGTGCCACCAGCAGATCAGGGGGTACGCAGTATTTT
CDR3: CATSRSGGTQYF

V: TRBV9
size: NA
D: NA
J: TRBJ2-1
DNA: TGTGCCAGCAGCGTAGGGGGCGGGTCTGTTGGTGAGCAGTTCTTC
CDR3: CASSVGGGSVGEQFF

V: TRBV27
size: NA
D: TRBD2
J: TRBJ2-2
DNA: TGTGCCAGCAGTTTGTTAGCGGGGCCCTCGAACACCGGGGAGCTGTTTTTT
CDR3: CASSLLAGPSNTGELFF

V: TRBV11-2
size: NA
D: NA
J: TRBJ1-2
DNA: TGTGCCAGCAGCTTAGGGGCCATAGATGGCTACACCTTC
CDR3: CASSLGAIDGYTF

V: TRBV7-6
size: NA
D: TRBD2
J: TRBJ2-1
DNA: TGTGCCAGCAGCCGCACTAGCGGGAGCTTAAATGAGCAGTTCTTC
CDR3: CASSRTSGSLNEQFF

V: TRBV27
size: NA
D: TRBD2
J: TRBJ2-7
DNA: TGTGCCAGCAGTTCGGGACTAGCGGGAGAAGGCGAGCAGTACTTC
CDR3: CASSSGLAGEGEQYF

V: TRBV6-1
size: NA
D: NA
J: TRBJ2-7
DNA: TGTGCCAGCAAACAGGGTATGTACGAGCAGTACTTC
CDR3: CASKQGMYEQYF

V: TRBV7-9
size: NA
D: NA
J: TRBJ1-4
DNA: TGTGCCAGCAGCCTAAGTTGGCAGGGCGGTTTGGTAACTAATGAAAAACTGTTTTTT
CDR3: CASSLSWQGGLVTNEKLFF

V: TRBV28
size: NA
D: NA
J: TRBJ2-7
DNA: TGTGCCAGCAGTTTCCTTATACACCGCCGAAGCTCCTACGAGCAGTACTTC
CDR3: CASSFLIHRRSSYEQYF

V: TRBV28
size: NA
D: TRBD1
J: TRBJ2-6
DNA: TGTGCCAGCAGTTCCAGACAGGGGGTACGACCTGGGGCCAACGTCCTGACTTTC
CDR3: CASSSRQGVRPGANVLTF

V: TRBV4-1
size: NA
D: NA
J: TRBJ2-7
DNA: TGCGCCAGCAGTCGAAGTGGGTACGAGCAGTACTTC
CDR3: CASSRSGYEQYF

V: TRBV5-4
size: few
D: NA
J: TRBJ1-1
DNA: TGTGCCAGCAGCTTCGGGACATCCGATTTCTTT
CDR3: CASSFGTSDFF